The clone carrying this TCR beta chain has more than one count but fewer than ten. Its antigen is not known. The sample originates from a study of cytomegalovirus exposure and HLA in healthy donors. Broader study findings: Earlier analysis yielded a pattern in which most TCR beta V segments were productive about 90% or about 30% of the time.

PCR used 60 Vbeta primers and 13 Jbeta primers. TCRdb's copy holds only in-frame clones and misses some; the assay was immunoSEQ multiplex PCR. The table records roughly 220,000 clones, under 85% of them present only once. The ends lost 0 bases at V and 0 bases at J; junction bases unmatched: 2. The CDR3 is made up of 15 amino acids. Germline CDR1 reads MNHEY; CDR2 reads SVGAGI. The source of this sequence is a man aged 50 to 59 in good health and CMV-seronegative. Sample: PBMCs. The V call is TRBV6-5, the J call TRBJ2-7; TRBD1 aligns across 7 bases. This CDR3 reads CASSYSTGSSYEQYF. CDR3 nucleotides: TGTGCCAGCAGTTACTCGACAGGGAGCTCCTACGAGCAGTACTTC.